The clone carrying this TCR beta chain is classed as medium-sized. Its antigen is currently unknown. Each molecule of TCR cDNA was tagged with one unique molecular identifier. Each CDR3 protein gets one entry after TCRdb re-called the 5' RACE reads with MiXCR. Of 25,000 to 30,000 distinct CDR3 sequences in the sample, 7.1% were seen once. These data belong to a study of spatial heterogeneity in lung cancer. For the study at large: The count of detected beta-chain sequences consistently exceeded that of alpha-chain sequences. Combinations of a unique TCR and a UMI were tallied in raw reads, and on average each appeared more than ten times.

General study results and limits: Counts that tracked tumor mutation counts were those of expanded intratumoral alpha and beta TCRs.

Time point denoted: sample taken at primary tumor resection. The input material, whole RNA from tumor, nontumor lung or frozen PBMC, was sequenced unsorted. Germline V lookup: CDR1 MDHEN, CDR2 SYDVKM. With 8 bases removed from V and 3 bases from J, the gap between germline ends came to 17 bases. CDR3 length equals 14 residues. This rearrangement joins TRBV28 to TRBJ2-7; either TRBD1 or TRBD2 may fit D (5 bases each). Sample: lung tumor tissue, taken at surgery. This TCR was recovered from a male donor with early-stage non-small cell lung cancer. The DNA of the CDR3 is TGTGCCAGCGGTCCCGGGACCCGCGTCTACGAGCAGTACTTC. Protein sequence: CASGPGTRVYEQYF.